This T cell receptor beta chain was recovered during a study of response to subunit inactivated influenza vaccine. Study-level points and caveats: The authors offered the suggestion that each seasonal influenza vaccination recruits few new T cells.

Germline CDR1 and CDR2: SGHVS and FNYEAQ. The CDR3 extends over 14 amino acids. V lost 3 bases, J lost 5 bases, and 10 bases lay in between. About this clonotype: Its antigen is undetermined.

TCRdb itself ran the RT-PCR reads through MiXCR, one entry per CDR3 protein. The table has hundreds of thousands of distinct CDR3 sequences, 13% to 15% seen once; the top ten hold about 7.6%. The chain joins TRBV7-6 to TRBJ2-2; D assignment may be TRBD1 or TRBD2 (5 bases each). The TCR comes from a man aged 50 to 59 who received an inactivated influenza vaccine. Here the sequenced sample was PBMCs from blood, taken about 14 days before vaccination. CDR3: CASSFGGGTGELFF. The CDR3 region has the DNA TGTGCCAGCAGCTTCGGTGGGGGAACCGGGGAGCTGTTTTTT.